These 20 T cell receptor beta chains came from one sample sequenced in a study of lymphopenia after photon versus proton radiotherapy. Produced via immunoSEQ multiplex PCR; TCRdb's table is partial and in-frame only. The profile covers tens of thousands of clones, with 84% appearing a single time and roughly 2% taken by the ten largest. Source: peripheral blood, taken from a patient treated with proton-based radiotherapy. These receptors were taken from a man in his sixties with pancreatic cancer.

The chain uses TRBV14 and TRBJ2-2; TRBD2 matches 14 bases. CDR1 and CDR2 from the germline V gene are SGHDN and FVKESK. CDR3 size: 19 residues. J gave up 1 base and V 4 bases, and 8 bases lay outside the gene matches. The CDR3 reads CASSPGTSGRGLNTGELFF. CDR3 coding DNA: TGTGCCAGCAGCCCCGGGACTAGCGGGAGAGGTCTGAACACCGGGGAGCTGTTTTTT.

The chain carries TRBV6-1 and TRBJ1-1; unclear D gene. From germline, CDR1 is MNHNS and CDR2 SASEGT. CDR3 size: 16 residues. V was pared by 1 base and J by 5 bases, with 17 bases between. In DNA form, the CDR3 reads TGTGCCAGCAGTGAAGAGGGAGTGAGTCGGTGGACTGAAGCTTTCTTT. Encoded protein: CASSEEGVSRWTEAFF.

The chain uses TRBV7-9 and TRBJ2-1; 15 bases align to TRBD2. The CDR3 has 17 amino acids. From germline, CDR1 is SEHNR and CDR2 FQNEAQ (reference sequence). V shed 5 bases and J 8 bases; nucleotides not matched to a gene: 10. CDR3: CASSVLWTSGRVDEQFF. Here the CDR3 DNA reads TGTGCCAGCAGCGTCCTTTGGACTAGCGGGAGGGTCGATGAGCAGTTCTTC.

V gene TRBV7-9 combines with J gene TRBJ2-7; 7 nucleotides align to TRBD1. This CDR3 spans 16 amino acids. Germline V CDR1 and CDR2: SEHNR, FQNEAQ (reference sequence). The V and J ends lost 2 bases and 2 bases, in that order; junction bases with no gene match: 9. In DNA, the CDR3 is TGTGCCAGCAGCTTATCGTTGAACAGGGGCACCTACGAGCAGTACTTC. This codes for CASSLSLNRGTYEQYF.

A note on this clone: The sample holds other DNA sequences that translate to the same CDR3. The V and J genes are TRBV7-3 and TRBJ2-5; possibly TRBD1 for D (7 bases). V was clipped by 2 bases and J by 2 bases, with 9 bases between them. From germline, CDR1 is SGHTA and CDR2 FQGTGA. The CDR3 loop spans 14 amino acids. The DNA of the CDR3 is TGTGCCAGCAGCTTATCAGGGGGGCAAGAGACCCAGTACTTC. Amino acid sequence: CASSLSGGQETQYF.

The chain recombines TRBV28 with TRBJ2-3, with TRBD2 identical over 14 bases. Germline CDR1 is MDHEN and CDR2 is SYDVKM. The junction had 10 bases not matched to a gene; V was cut back by 5 bases and J by 3 bases. The CDR3 sequence is 18 residues long. In DNA form, the CDR3 reads TGTGCCAGCAGTGCCTCCGGGACTAGCGGGAGAGGTACAGATACGCAGTATTTT. Protein product: CASSASGTSGRGTDTQYF.

The CDR3 loop is CASSAPSGKLFF. CDR3 coding DNA: TGTGCCAGCAGTGCTCCCTCCGGAAAACTGTTTTTT. The chain joins TRBV6-1 to TRBJ1-4; D is unclear. This CDR3 is built from 12 residues. V was pared by 4 bases and J by 10 bases, with 10 bases between. CDR1 is MNHNS and CDR2 is SASEGT in the germline V gene.

The chain combines TRBV7-2 with TRBJ2-6, with D hard to call. Trimming took off 5 bases at V and 0 bases at J, with 14 bases between the two ends. Germline CDR1 reads SGHTA; CDR2 reads FQGNSA. This CDR3 is 17 amino acids long. In DNA form, the CDR3 reads TGTGCCAGCAGCGTTACTCTGGGTGACTCTGGGGCCAACGTCCTGACTTTC. Its protein is CASSVTLGDSGANVLTF.

V usage is TRBV18 and J usage is TRBJ2-1, with D perhaps matching TRBD1 (6 bases). CDR3 size: 12 residues. Germline values: CDR1 KGHSH, CDR2 LQKENI. Trimming removed 4 bases at V and 6 bases at J, with 7 bases between. This CDR3 reads CASSLQGNEQFF. In nucleotides, the CDR3 is TGTGCCAGCTCACTACAGGGCAATGAGCAGTTCTTC.

V gene TRBV5-6 combines with J gene TRBJ2-7; D possibly matches TRBD1 or TRBD2 (5 bases each). The germline V gene encodes CDR1 SGHDT and CDR2 YYEEEE. Trimming pared 4 bases from V and 0 bases from J, leaving 20 bases between. The CDR3 length is 17 residues. In DNA, the CDR3 is TGTGCCAGCAGCCAATACTTGTTGGGGGAAGCCTCCTACGAGCAGTACTTC. It is translated as CASSQYLLGEASYEQYF. Full variable domain (rest looked up from reference TRBV5-6 and TRBJ2-7): DAGVTQSPTHLIKTRGQQVTLRCSPKSGHDTVSWYQQALGQGPQFIFQYYEEEERQRGNFPDRFSGHQFPNYSSELNVNALLLGDSALYLCASSQYLLGEASYEQYFGPGTRLTVT.

V gene TRBV28 combines with J gene TRBJ1-3; D is uncertain. With 6 bases removed from V and 3 bases from J, the gap between germline ends came to 9 bases. This CDR3 has 13 residues. Germline V gene sequence: CDR1 MDHEN, CDR2 SYDVKM. The DNA for the CDR3 is TGTGCCAGCAGCCCCATGGTTGGAAACACCATATATTTT. This encodes CASSPMVGNTIYF.

The chain recombines TRBV5-6 with TRBJ2-5; TRBD2 is a possible D gene (5 bases). This CDR3 comprises 16 residues. V shed 3 bases and J shed 9 bases, with 24 bases lying between them. Germline assignment: CDR1 SGHDT and CDR2 YYEEEE. In DNA, the CDR3 is TGTGCCAGCAGCTCCTTCTACCGGGCCACAGACGGGGCCCAGTACTTC. This translates into CASSSFYRATDGAQYF.

The chain has TRBV28 and TRBJ1-4; 10 nucleotides align to TRBD1. From germline, CDR1 is MDHEN and CDR2 SYDVKM. Trimming removed 8 bases from V and 5 bases from J; junction bases left unmatched: 14. CDR3 length: 17 residues. The CDR3 sequence: CASFSFDRTGGNEKLFF. As DNA, the CDR3 is TGTGCCAGCTTCAGTTTTGACCGGACAGGGGGGAATGAAAAACTGTTTTTT.

This sequence joins TRBV29-1 and TRBJ2-1, with 9 bases aligning to TRBD2. The CDR3 spans 16 residues. The V gene's germline CDR1 is SQVTM and CDR2 ANQGSEA. The V gene end was trimmed by 7 bases and the J gene end by 8 bases; junction bases not matched to a gene: 18. The CDR3 DNA follows: TGCAGCGCTTCTCGAGGGCGGGAGGGTCCATTGGATGAGCAGTTCTTC. This codes for CSASRGREGPLDEQFF.

The V call is TRBV2, the J call TRBJ1-1; 8 nucleotides align to TRBD1. The CDR3 is made up of 14 amino acids. Germline V CDR1 and CDR2: SNHLY, FYNNEI. Germline trimming cut 5 bases from V and 5 bases from J; bases unmatched to any gene: 7. DNA for the CDR3: TGTGCCAGCAGTTCCGGACAGGGACGGACTGAAGCTTTCTTT. This codes for CASSSGQGRTEAFF.

Concerning this clone itself: Germline and junction disagree at one end, which may indicate a read error. The chain joins TRBV28 to TRBJ1-2; 9 nucleotides match TRBD1. The length of the CDR3 is 13 residues. Germline V CDR1 and CDR2: MDHEN, SYDVKM. This chain's CDR3 is CASSPGQGSGYIF. CDR3 sequence (DNA): TGTGCCAGCAGTCCGGGACAGGGTTCTGGCTACATCTTC.

The genes are TRBV15 and TRBJ2-1; 7 positions match TRBD2. Germline assignment: CDR1 LNHNV and CDR2 YYDKDF (reference sequence). V shed 9 bases and J 3 bases; nucleotides not matched to a gene: 5. The CDR3 spans 13 residues. CDR3 protein: CATKTSNYNEQFF. In nucleotides, the CDR3 is TGTGCCACAAAGACTAGCAACTACAATGAGCAGTTCTTC.

This chain connects TRBV7-9 to TRBJ2-1; D unresolved. V was trimmed by 11 bases and J by 10 bases, leaving 18 bases between them. The CDR3 covers 12 residues. Germline values: CDR1 SEHNR, CDR2 FQNEAQ (reference sequence). CDR3: CASCPPDQEQFF. In DNA form, the CDR3 reads TGTGCCTCGTGCCCCCCGGACCAAGAGCAGTTCTTC.

The chain uses TRBV27 and TRBJ1-5; the D is unclear. From germline, CDR1 is MNHEY and CDR2 SMNVEV (reference sequence). The V and J ends lost 3 bases and 8 bases respectively, with 14 bases between them. The CDR3 is made up of 14 amino acids. CDR3 coding DNA: TGTGCCAGCAGTTTCTCCGGGCCCCTGGAGCCCCAGCATTTT. This sequence encodes CASSFSGPLEPQHF.

This clone appeared a single time. The chain couples TRBV9 to TRBJ2-5; the D is unclear. The germline V and J ends were trimmed by 0 bases and 4 bases, with 10 bases remaining between them. There are 14 residues in the CDR3. Germline CDR1 is SGDLS and CDR2 is YYNGEE. The CDR3 nucleotides read TGTGCCAGCAGCGTAGGCCTCCCTGGAGAGACCCAGTACTTC. This sequence encodes CASSVGLPGETQYF.